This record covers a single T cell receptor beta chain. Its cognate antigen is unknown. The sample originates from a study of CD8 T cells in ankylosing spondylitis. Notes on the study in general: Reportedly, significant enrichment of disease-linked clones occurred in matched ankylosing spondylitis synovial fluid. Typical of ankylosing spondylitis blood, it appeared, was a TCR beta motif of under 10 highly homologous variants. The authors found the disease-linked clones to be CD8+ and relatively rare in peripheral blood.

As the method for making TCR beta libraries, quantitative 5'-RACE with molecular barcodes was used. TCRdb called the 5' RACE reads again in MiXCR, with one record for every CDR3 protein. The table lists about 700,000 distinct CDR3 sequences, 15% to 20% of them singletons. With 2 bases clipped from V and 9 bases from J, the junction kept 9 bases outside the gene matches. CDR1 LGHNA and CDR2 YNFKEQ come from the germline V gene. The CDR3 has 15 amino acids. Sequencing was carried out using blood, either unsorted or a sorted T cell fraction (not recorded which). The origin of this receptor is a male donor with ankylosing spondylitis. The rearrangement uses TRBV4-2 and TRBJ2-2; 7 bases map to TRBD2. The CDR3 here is CASSQRSRETRELFF. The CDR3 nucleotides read TGTGCCAGCAGCCAACGGTCGCGGGAGACCAGGGAGCTGTTTTTT.